The 10 T cell receptor beta chains listed next were all sequenced from one sample in a study of cytomegalovirus exposure and HLA in healthy donors. The method was immunoSEQ multiplex PCR; TCRdb's version includes in-frame clones alone and lacks a portion of them. The repertoire includes 250,000 to 350,000 clones, 88% of them detected once, and roughly 0.96% sits in the top ten. The source material was PBMCs. The receptors derive from a man aged 25-45 years in good health and CMV-seronegative.

The rearrangement uses TRBV4-3 and TRBJ2-3; the D is unclear. Germline CDR1 reads LGHNA; CDR2 reads YSLEER. This CDR3 comprises 15 residues. The ends were cut back, 3 bases at V and 3 bases at J, with 13 bases in the middle. The CDR3, as DNA: TGCGCCAGCAGCCACGACAATCGGCCAACAGATACGCAGTATTTT. It specifies CASSHDNRPTDTQYF.

The chain recombines TRBV10-3 with TRBJ1-2; no clear D gene. The germline V and J ends were trimmed by 6 bases and 7 bases, with 9 bases remaining between them. Looked up from germline, CDR1 is ENHRY and CDR2 is SYGVKD. The CDR3 is 11 residues long. The DNA of the CDR3 is TGTGCCATCAGCGGCGAGGGTGGCTACACCTTC. Translating gives CAISGEGGYTF.

J is TRBJ2-7 and V is TRBV19, with 11 bases aligning to TRBD1. Germline CDR1 LNHDA, CDR2 SQIVND (reference sequence). The CDR3 is 15 amino acids. With V trimmed by 7 bases and J by 6 bases, 11 bases remained unmatched. This chain's CDR3 is CASTDPGTGGGEQYF. The CDR3, as DNA: TGTGCCAGTACCGACCCCGGGACAGGGGGGGGCGAGCAGTACTTC.

This clone was seen once. The chain is built from TRBV29-1 and TRBJ2-7, with D perhaps TRBD1 (5 bases). Between the trimmed V and J ends, which lost 6 bases and 1 base, there was a span of 13 bases. The CDR3 extends over 13 amino acids. Germline lookup yields CDR1 SQVTM and CDR2 ANQGSEA. This CDR3 reads CSVFETGSYEQYF. CDR3 coding DNA: TGCAGCGTCTTCGAAACAGGATCCTACGAGCAGTACTTC.

V usage is TRBV18 and J usage is TRBJ1-1; D gene unclear. V lost 1 base and J lost 5, with 14 bases in between. Germline loops: CDR1 KGHSH, CDR2 LQKENI. The CDR3 is 15 residues long. This CDR3 is CASSPRGDSGTEAFF. The CDR3 DNA is TGTGCCAGCTCACCACGCGGTGATAGTGGGACTGAAGCTTTCTTT.

The chain joins TRBV5-7 to TRBJ2-6; a possible D gene is TRBD2 (6 bases). TRBV5-7 is reported as an ORF; its role is uncertain. V lost 10 bases, J lost 0 bases, and 8 bases lay in between. The CDR3 length is 13 residues. CDR3 amino acids: CAPGVSGANVLTF. The CDR3 DNA follows: TGTGCCCCGGGAGTCTCTGGGGCCAACGTCCTGACTTTC.

The chain has TRBV5-6 and TRBJ1-3; D gene ambiguous. V was clipped by 7 bases and J by 3 bases, with 17 bases between them. This CDR3 contains 15 residues. Germline CDR1 reads SGHDT; CDR2 reads YYEEEE. CDR3 in amino acids: CASGRADIGGNTIYF. CDR3 DNA sequence: TGTGCCAGCGGAAGAGCGGATATCGGTGGAAACACCATATATTTT.

The genes are TRBV7-2 and TRBJ1-2; the D gene is possibly TRBD1 (6 bases). This CDR3 region has 16 residues. Trimming removed 1 base at V and 4 bases at J, with 16 bases between. Germline V gene lookup returns CDR1 SGHTA and CDR2 FQGNSA. Here the CDR3 DNA reads TGTGCCAGCAGCTTAGGCGGGGGCGATCGAATCTATGGCTACACCTTC. As protein: CASSLGGGDRIYGYTF. Together with reference TRBV7-2 and TRBJ1-2, the CDR3 gives the full variable domain: GAGVSQSPSNKVTEKGKDVELRCDPISGHTALYWYRQSLGQGLEFLIYFQGNSAPDKSGLPSDRFSAERTGGSVSTLTIQRTQQEDSAVYLCASSLGGGDRIYGYTFGSGTRLTVV.

The chain recombines TRBV6-6 with TRBJ1-1; D is uncertain. The CDR3 has 15 residues. V was trimmed by 0 bases and J by 5 bases, leaving 13 bases between them. Germline V gene lookup returns CDR1 MNHNY and CDR2 SVGAGI (reference sequence). This CDR3 is CASSYSRERVTEAFF. The CDR3 DNA sequence: TGTGCCAGCAGTTACTCGAGGGAGCGAGTGACTGAAGCTTTCTTT.

The chain carries TRBV2 and TRBJ1-5; D is unresolved. The CDR3 loop spans 14 amino acids. V lost 2 bases and J 1 base, leaving 6 bases between the germline ends. CDR1 and CDR2 from the germline V gene are SNHLY and FYNNEI. CDR3 amino acids: CASSETVSNQPQHF. The DNA for the CDR3 is TGTGCCAGCAGTGAAACAGTAAGCAATCAGCCCCAGCATTTT.